Described below is a single T cell receptor (beta chain) sequence and its context. Its antigen is unknown. The input lacks base qualities; no much larger clone sits a single base away. The record originates from a study of blood T cell repertoires in COVID-19 (TCRdb year 2020). Background on the whole study: The collaborator samples originated in the United States, Italy and Spain and spanned the acute and convalescent phases of COVID-19. Samples came from the ongoing ImmuneRACE study (first 160 participants) plus 1,254 subjects from 6 global collaborators. The repertoires were made available in a free public database intended to serve as a resource for research on the immune response to SARS-CoV-2. Sample metadata almost always included a de-identified subject ID, COVID-19 status, age in years and sex. Where HLA class I and class II types were available, the types were taken from metadata supplied by the sample provider, not from assay-based typing. The material from the prospective study consisted of cDNA or gDNA derived from T cells, B-cell-depleted T cells, or PBMCs. Deeply sampled blood TCRbeta repertoires from subjects exposed to, actively infected with, or recovered from COVID-19 were included in the dataset.

In the prospective study, participants were roughly 18 to 90 years old, resided in fewer than 25 geographic areas of the United States, and were enrolled through a virtual design. Cohort assignment in the prospective study relied on participant-reported clinical history from a screening survey and a study questionnaire. Recovered participants in ImmuneRACE Cohort 3 were defined by two consecutive negative NP/OP PCR tests, clearance by a healthcare professional, or resolution of symptoms. In the prospective study, mobile phlebotomists collected whole blood, serum and a nasopharyngeal or oropharyngeal swab from each participant. Additional blood draws and questionnaires over an approximately 2-month period could optionally be provided by prospective study participants. Before DNA extraction, prospective study blood samples were shipped either frozen or at room temperature. Overall results and qualifications from the work: How much clinical and demographic metadata was included differed by source and by participant, and the metadata was provided uncurated.

The immunoSEQ Assay, a bias-controlled multiplex PCR, was used to amplify TCRbeta CDR3 regions from genomic DNA. The paper's processing steps were these. The number of nucleated cells in each sample was estimated by amplification of reference gene primers within the assay. To quantify the absolute abundance of each unique TCRbeta CDR3 rearrangement, sequence reads were collapsed and filtered. Productive Simpson clonality was computed per sample as the square root of Simpson's diversity index over productive rearrangements. TCRdb limited this immuneACCESS table to in-frame rearrangements with V and J called. A share of clones is missing; checked studies link under half to unresolved V genes, and the rest is unexplained. V, J and clone size are taken as reported in that table, and D and trimming were inferred from the DNA itself. The sample contains about 270,000 clones, roughly 86% of them found a single time. Of the sample, approximately 2.5% is held by the ten largest clones.

The CDR3, cysteine through phenylalanine, is 11 amino acids long. Kept here is only the CDR3 DNA, which spans 33 bases and is read in frame from base 1. V drops 4 bases and J drops 9 bases, leaving 7 bases in between. The chain is encoded by TRBV12-3 or TRBV12-4 joined to TRBJ2-1; 5 matching bases give a weak D call of TRBD1. The source material was PBMCs or T cells enriched from blood (not recorded which). This receptor was identified in a woman between 18 and 30 years old who had recovered from COVID-19. The CDR3 protein is CASSSRVEQFF. The nucleotides read TGTGCCAGCAGTTCCAGGGTTGAGCAGTTCTTC.